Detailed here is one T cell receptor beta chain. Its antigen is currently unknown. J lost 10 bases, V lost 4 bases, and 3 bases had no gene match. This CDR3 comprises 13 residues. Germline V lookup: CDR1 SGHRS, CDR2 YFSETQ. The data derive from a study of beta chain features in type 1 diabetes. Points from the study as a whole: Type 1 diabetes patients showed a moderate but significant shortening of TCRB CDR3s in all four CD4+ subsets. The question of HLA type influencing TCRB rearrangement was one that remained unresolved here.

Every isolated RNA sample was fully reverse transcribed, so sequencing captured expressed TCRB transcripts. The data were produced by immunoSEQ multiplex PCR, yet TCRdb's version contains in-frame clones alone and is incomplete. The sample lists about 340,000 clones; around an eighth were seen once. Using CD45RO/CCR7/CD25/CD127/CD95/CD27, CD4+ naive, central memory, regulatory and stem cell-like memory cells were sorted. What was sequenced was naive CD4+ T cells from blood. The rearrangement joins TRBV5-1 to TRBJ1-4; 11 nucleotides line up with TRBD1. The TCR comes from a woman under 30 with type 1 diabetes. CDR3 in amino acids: CASSPGQGGKLFF. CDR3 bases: TGCGCCAGCAGCCCGGGACAGGGGGGAAAACTGTTTTTT.